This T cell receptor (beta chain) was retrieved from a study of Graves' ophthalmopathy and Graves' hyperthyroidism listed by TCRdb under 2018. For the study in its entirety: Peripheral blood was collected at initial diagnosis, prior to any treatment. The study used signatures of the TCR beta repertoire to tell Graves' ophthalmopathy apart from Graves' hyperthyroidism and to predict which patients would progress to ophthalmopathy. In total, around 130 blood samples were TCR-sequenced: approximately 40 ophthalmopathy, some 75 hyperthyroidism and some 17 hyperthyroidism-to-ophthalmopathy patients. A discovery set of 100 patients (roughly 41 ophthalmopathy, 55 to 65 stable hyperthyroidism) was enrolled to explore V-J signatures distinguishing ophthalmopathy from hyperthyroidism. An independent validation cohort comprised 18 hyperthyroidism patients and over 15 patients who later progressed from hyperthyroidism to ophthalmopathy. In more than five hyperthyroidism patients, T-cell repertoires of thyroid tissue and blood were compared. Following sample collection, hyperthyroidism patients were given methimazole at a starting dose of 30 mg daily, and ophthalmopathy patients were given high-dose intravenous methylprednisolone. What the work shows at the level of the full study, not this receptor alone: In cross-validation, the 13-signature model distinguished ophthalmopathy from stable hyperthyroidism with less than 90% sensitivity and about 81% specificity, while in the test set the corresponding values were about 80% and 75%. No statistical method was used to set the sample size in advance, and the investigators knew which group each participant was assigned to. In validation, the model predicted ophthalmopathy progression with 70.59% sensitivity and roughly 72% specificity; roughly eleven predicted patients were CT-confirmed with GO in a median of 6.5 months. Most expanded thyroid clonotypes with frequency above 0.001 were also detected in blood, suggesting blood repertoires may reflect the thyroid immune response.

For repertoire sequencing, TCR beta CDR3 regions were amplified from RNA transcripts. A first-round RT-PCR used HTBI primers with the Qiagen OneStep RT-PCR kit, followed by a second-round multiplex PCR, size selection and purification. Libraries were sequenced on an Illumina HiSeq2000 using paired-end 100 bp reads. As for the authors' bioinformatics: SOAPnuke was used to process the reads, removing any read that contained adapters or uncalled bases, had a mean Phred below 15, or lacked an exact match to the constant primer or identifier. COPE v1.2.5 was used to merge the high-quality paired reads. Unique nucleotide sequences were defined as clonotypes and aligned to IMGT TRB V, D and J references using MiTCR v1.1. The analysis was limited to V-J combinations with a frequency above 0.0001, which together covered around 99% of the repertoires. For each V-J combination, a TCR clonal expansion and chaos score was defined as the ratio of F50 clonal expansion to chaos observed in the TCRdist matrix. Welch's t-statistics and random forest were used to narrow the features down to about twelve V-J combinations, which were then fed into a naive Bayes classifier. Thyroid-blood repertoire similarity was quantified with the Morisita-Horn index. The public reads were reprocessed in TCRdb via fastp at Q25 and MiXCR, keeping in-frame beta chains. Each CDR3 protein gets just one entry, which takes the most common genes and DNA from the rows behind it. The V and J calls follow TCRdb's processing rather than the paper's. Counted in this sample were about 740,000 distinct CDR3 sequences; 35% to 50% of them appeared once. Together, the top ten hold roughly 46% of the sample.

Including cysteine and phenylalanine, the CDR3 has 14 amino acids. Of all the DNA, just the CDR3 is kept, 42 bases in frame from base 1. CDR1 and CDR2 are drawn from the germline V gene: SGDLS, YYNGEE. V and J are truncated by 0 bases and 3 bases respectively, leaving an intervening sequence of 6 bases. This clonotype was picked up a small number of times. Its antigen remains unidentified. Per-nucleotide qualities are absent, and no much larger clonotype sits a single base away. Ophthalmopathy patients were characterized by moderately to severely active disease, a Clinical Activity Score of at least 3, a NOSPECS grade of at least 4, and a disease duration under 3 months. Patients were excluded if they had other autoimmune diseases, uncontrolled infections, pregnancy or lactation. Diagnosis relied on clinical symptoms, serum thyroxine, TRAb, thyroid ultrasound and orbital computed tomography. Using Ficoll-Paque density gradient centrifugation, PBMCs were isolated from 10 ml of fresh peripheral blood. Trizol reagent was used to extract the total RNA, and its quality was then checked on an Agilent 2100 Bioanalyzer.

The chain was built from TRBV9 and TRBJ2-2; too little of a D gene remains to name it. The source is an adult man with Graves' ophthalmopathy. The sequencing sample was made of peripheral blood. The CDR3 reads CASSVEFYTGELFF. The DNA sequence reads TGTGCCAGCAGCGTAGAATTCTACACCGGGGAGCTGTTTTTT.